This T cell receptor (beta chain) was recorded in a study of T cell responses to AZD1222 COVID-19 vaccine. Sequencing used immunoSEQ multiplex PCR; TCRdb keeps in-frame clones, though not all of them. The sample contains roughly 150,000 clones, around nine tenths of which appear only once. Source: peripheral blood, taken 28 days after the second AZD1222 dose. The sequence derives from an adult who received the AZD1222 COVID-19 vaccine.

This chain's CDR3 is CASSQASVKGVGEQYF. Here the CDR3 DNA reads TGTGCCAGCAGCCAGGCCTCGGTGAAGGGCGTGGGAGAGCAGTACTTC. This chain uses TRBV4-2 with TRBJ2-7; D not certain. The V gene lost 3 bases and the J gene lost 7 bases, with 22 bases spanning the gap. The CDR3 sequence is 16 residues long. Germline V gives CDR1 LGHNA, CDR2 YNFKEQ.